Below are 18 T cell receptor beta chains sequenced from a single sample in a study of T cell responses to AZD1222 COVID-19 vaccine. Generated by immunoSEQ multiplex PCR, the TCRdb table keeps only in-frame clones and is missing some. The repertoire holds some 110,000 clones, with roughly 90% as singletons. The material sequenced was peripheral blood, taken on day 0 of AZD1222 vaccination. The receptors were gathered from an adult in good health.

The CDR3 DNA follows: TGTGCCACGACGACGGCAGCCGCTGGAAACACCATATATTTT. This gives the protein CATTTAAAGNTIYF. The genes are TRBV19 and TRBJ1-3; D unresolved. The CDR3 is 14 residues long. V gave up 10 bases and J gave up 2 bases, with 15 bases separating them. Per germline, CDR1 LNHDA and CDR2 SQIVND (reference sequence). Full variable domain (remainder filled in from reference TRBV19 and TRBJ1-3): DGGITQSPKYLFRKEGQNVTLSCEQNLNHDAMYWYRQDPGQGLRLIYYSQIVNDFQKGDIAEGYSVSREKKESFPLTVTSAQKNPTAFYLCATTTAAAGNTIYFGEGSWLTVV.

V usage is TRBV3-1 (or the pseudogene TRBV3-2) and J usage is TRBJ2-3; weak D call: TRBD1 (6 bases). Deletions cut 1 base from V and 7 bases from J, with 12 bases between. Looked up from germline, CDR1 is LGHDT and CDR2 is YNNKEL (reference sequence). CDR3 length: 14 residues. The CDR3 loop is CASSQAPGVHTQYF. The CDR3 nucleotides are TGTGCCAGCAGCCAAGCGCCAGGGGTTCATACGCAGTATTTT.

Written as DNA, the CDR3 is TGTGCCATCAGTGCAGTGGGGGCGAACAATGAGCAGTTCTTC. This sequence encodes CAISAVGANNEQFF. The rearrangement uses TRBV10-3 and TRBJ2-1; D perhaps matches TRBD1 (6 bases). The CDR3 spans 14 residues. Germline V gene sequence: CDR1 ENHRY, CDR2 SYGVKD. Trimming stripped 4 bases from V and 5 bases from J, with 12 bases between.

V and J are TRBV6-2 or TRBV6-3 and TRBJ1-1; D uncertain. V lost 6 bases, J lost 5 bases, and 10 bases lay in between. The CDR3 totals 12 residues. Germline loops: CDR1 MNHEY, CDR2 SVGEGT. Written as DNA, the CDR3 is TGTGCCAGCAGCTTGACTTATACTGAAGCTTTCTTT. Its protein product is CASSLTYTEAFF.

V gene TRBV4-2 combines with J gene TRBJ2-1, with 12 bases identical to TRBD2. The germline V gene has CDR1 LGHNA and CDR2 YNFKEQ. This CDR3 is 18 amino acids long. J lost 0 bases, V lost 0 bases, and 3 bases had no gene match. CDR3 loop: CASSQDGLAGSSYNEQFF. The CDR3 nucleotides read TGTGCCAGCAGCCAAGATGGACTAGCGGGGAGCTCCTACAATGAGCAGTTCTTC.

This clone was counted once. The chain couples TRBV15 to TRBJ1-5; no clear D. This CDR3 comprises 12 residues. Germline loops: CDR1 LNHNV, CDR2 YYDKDF (reference sequence). Between the trimmed V and J ends, which lost 5 bases and 6 bases, there was a span of 8 bases. For the CDR3, the DNA is TGTGCCACCAGCGGCCTGGTTCAGCCCCAGCATTTT. This translates into CATSGLVQPQHF.

Regarding this clone: The limits of the CDR3 on the DNA are not certain, so only TCRdb's listed CDR3 is given. The chain is built from TRBV28 and TRBJ1-2; TRBD1, as called in the table, went unchecked against the DNA. 15 amino acids form the CDR3, both terminal residues included. The germline gives CDR1 MDHEN, CDR2 SYDVKM. The CDR3 loop reads CASSTSGQGEVGYTF.

The J gene is TRBJ2-1, the V gene TRBV11-2; TRBD1 agrees at 10 bases. The ends lost 1 base at V and 6 bases at J; junction bases unmatched: 6. CDR3 length: 16 residues. The germline gives CDR1 SGHAT, CDR2 FQNNGV. CDR3 DNA sequence: TGTGCCAGCAGCTTAGGCTGGGACAGGGGAGTCAATGAGCAGTTCTTC. Translated: CASSLGWDRGVNEQFF.

The rearrangement uses TRBV5-1 and TRBJ2-3; 9 bases fit TRBD2. Germline-derived CDR1 and CDR2 are SGHRS and YFSETQ. Losses at the gene ends were 5 bases for V and 2 bases for J; bases not matched to a gene: 6. This CDR3 spans 15 amino acids. The CDR3 nucleotides are TGCGCCAGCAGAGCCGGGACTAGCCTCACAGATACGCAGTATTTT. Residues: CASRAGTSLTDTQYF.

This clone was seen a single time. The rearrangement uses TRBV6-5 and TRBJ1-6; D may be TRBD1 (5 bases). The V end was cut by 0 bases, the J end by 8 bases, with 11 bases between. This CDR3 is built from 15 residues. Germline V lookup: CDR1 MNHEY, CDR2 SVGAGI. CDR3 sequence (DNA): TGTGCCAGCAGTTACTCGAACGGGGGAGATTCACCCCTCCACTTT. Protein: CASSYSNGGDSPLHF.

V and J are TRBV5-1 and TRBJ1-1; D may be TRBD1 (5 bases). The germline CDR1 and CDR2 sequences are SGHRS and YFSETQ. The V and J ends lost 0 bases and 1 base respectively, with 7 bases between them. This CDR3 is built from 14 residues. As DNA, the CDR3 is TGCGCCAGCAGCTTGGCGGGGGGGAACACTGAAGCTTTCTTT. This sequence encodes CASSLAGGNTEAFF.

This rearrangement joins TRBV20-1 to TRBJ2-3; no clear D. Trimming cost V 3 bases and J 0 bases, with 10 bases left between them. Germline V lookup: CDR1 DFQATT, CDR2 SNEGSKA (reference sequence). The CDR3 extends over 14 amino acids. The CDR3 here is CSASMAVSTDTQYF. The DNA of the CDR3 is TGCAGTGCTAGTATGGCGGTAAGCACAGATACGCAGTATTTT.

V usage is TRBV18 and J usage is TRBJ1-2; no definite D call. Trimming took off 5 bases at V and 0 bases at J, with 10 bases between the two ends. The CDR3 length is 14 residues. The germline V gene has CDR1 KGHSH and CDR2 LQKENI. For the CDR3, the DNA is TGTGCCAGCTCATTCGGGGATCCTAACTATGGCTACACCTTC. It encodes CASSFGDPNYGYTF. Based on the CDR3 plus reference TRBV18 and TRBJ1-2, the full variable domain is NAGVMQNPRHLVRRRGQEARLRCSPMKGHSHVYWYRQLPEEGLKFMVYLQKENIIDESGMPKERFSAEFPKEGPSILRIQQVVRGDSAAYFCASSFGDPNYGYTFGSGTRLTVV.

This chain uses TRBV4-3 with TRBJ1-4; D is uncertain. CDR1 is LGHNA and CDR2 is YSLEER in the germline V gene. Trimming stripped 0 bases from V and 7 bases from J, with 15 bases between. The CDR3 has 16 amino acids. CDR3 region: CASSQDLSRRSEKLFF. CDR3 DNA sequence: TGCGCCAGCAGCCAAGATCTGAGCAGGAGGAGTGAAAAACTGTTTTTT.

V and J are TRBV4-1 and TRBJ1-1; maybe TRBD1 (5 bases). Trimming shortened V by 1 base and J by 0 bases, and 6 bases separated the two germline ends. There are 14 residues in the CDR3. Germline CDR1 reads MGHRA; CDR2 reads YSYEKL. CDR3 amino acids: CASSQGGMNTEAFF. The CDR3 bases are TGCGCCAGCAGCCAAGGGGGGATGAACACTGAAGCTTTCTTT.

V usage is TRBV18 and J usage is TRBJ1-4; perhaps TRBD1 as D (6 bases). The CDR3 spans 17 residues. Between the trimmed V and J ends, which lost 3 bases and 0 bases, there was a span of 14 bases. Looked up from germline, CDR1 is KGHSH and CDR2 is LQKENI. The CDR3 reads CASSPRTGASTNEKLFF. In DNA, the CDR3 is TGTGCCAGCTCACCCAGGACGGGGGCTTCAACTAATGAAAAACTGTTTTTT.

The chain carries TRBV12-3 or TRBV12-4 and TRBJ2-7; D possibly uses TRBD1 or TRBD2 (5 bases each). The CDR3 extends over 13 amino acids. Trimming removed 1 base from V and 6 bases from J, with 10 bases in between. The CDR3: CASSLVSGTEQYF. The DNA of the CDR3 is TGTGCCAGCAGTTTAGTATCCGGGACCGAGCAGTACTTC.

The rearrangement joins TRBV18 to TRBJ2-7, with 10 bases lining up with TRBD1. This CDR3 region has 14 residues. CDR1 and CDR2 (germline): KGHSH, LQKENI. The J segment lost 4 bases and the V segment lost 5 bases, leaving 5 bases of the junction unmatched. The CDR3 loop is CASSTGQGKYEQYF. DNA of the CDR3: TGTGCCAGCTCAACGGGACAGGGGAAATACGAGCAGTACTTC.